This T cell receptor beta chain originates from a study of cytomegalovirus exposure and HLA in healthy donors. PCR was performed using 60 Vbeta and 13 Jbeta primers. Sequencing used immunoSEQ multiplex PCR; TCRdb keeps in-frame clones, though not all of them. The sample consists of 150,000 to 200,000 clones, around 75% of them appearing once. Germline V gives CDR1 SGDLS, CDR2 YYNGEE. The V gene lost 3 bases and the J gene lost 3 bases, with 9 bases spanning the gap. CDR3 length: 13 residues. The origin of this receptor is a middle-aged woman in good health and CMV-seropositive. Sequencing was performed on PBMCs. The rearrangement uses TRBV9 and TRBJ1-2; no firm D call. The CDR3 bases are TGTGCCAGCAGCGGAGTCCGGGACTATGGCTACACCTTC. This codes for CASSGVRDYGYTF.